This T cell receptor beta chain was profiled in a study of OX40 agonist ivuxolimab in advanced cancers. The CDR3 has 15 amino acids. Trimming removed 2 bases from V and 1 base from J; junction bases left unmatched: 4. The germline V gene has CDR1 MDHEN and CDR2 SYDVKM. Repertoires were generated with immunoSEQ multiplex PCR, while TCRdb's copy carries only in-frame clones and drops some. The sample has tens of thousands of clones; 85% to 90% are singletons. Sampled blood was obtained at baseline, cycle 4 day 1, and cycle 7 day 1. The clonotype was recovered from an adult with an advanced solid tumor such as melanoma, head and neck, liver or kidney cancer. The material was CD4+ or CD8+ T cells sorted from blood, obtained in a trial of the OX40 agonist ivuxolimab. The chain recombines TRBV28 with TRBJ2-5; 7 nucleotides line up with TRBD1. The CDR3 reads CASSLGGQLQETQYF. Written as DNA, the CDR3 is TGTGCCAGCAGTTTAGGGGGACAGCTCCAAGAGACCCAGTACTTC.